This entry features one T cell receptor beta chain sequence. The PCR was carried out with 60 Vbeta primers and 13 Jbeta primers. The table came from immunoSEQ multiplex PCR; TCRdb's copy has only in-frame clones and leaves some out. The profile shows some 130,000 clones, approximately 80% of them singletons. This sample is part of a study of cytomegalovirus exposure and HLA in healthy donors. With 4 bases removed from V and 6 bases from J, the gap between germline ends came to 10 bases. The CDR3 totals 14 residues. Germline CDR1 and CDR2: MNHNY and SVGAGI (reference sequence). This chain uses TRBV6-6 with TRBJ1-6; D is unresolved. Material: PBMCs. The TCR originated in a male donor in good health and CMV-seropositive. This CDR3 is CASSSLDPNSPLHF. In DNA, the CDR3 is TGTGCCAGCAGTTCCTTAGATCCTAATTCACCCCTCCACTTT.